Below are 6 T cell receptor beta chains sequenced from a single sample in a study of blood T cell repertoires in COVID-19. The protocol was immunoSEQ multiplex PCR, while the TCRdb copy is restricted to in-frame clones and leaves out a portion. The sample lists roughly 310,000 clones; over 75% were seen once. The source material was peripheral blood. These receptors all stem from a woman aged 50 to 60 with active or convalescent COVID-19.

This rearrangement joins TRBV6-2 or TRBV6-3 to TRBJ1-1; 8 bases match TRBD1. There are 16 residues in the CDR3. Germline trimming cut 5 bases from V and 2 bases from J; bases unmatched to any gene: 10. Germline-derived CDR1 and CDR2 are MNHEY and SVGEGT. CDR3 DNA: TGTGCCAGCAGTCGACTCGGGACAGGAGGAAACACTGAAGCTTTCTTT. It is translated as CASSRLGTGGNTEAFF.

The rearrangement links TRBV4-1 to TRBJ1-1; tentative D call: TRBD1 (6 bases). Trimming left V 0 bases short and J 5 bases short, with 13 bases between. This CDR3 has 15 residues. Germline V gene sequence: CDR1 MGHRA, CDR2 YSYEKL. The chain's CDR3 is CASSQDSRGGTEAFF. CDR3 DNA: TGCGCCAGCAGCCAAGATAGCCGAGGGGGTACTGAAGCTTTCTTT.

CDR3 DNA sequence: TGTGCCAGCAGCCAAACCCGGACAGGGGGCTATGGCTACACCTTC. This gives the protein CASSQTRTGGYGYTF. V gene TRBV6-2 or TRBV6-3 combines with J gene TRBJ1-2; 10 bases are a match to TRBD1. The V and J ends lost 6 bases and 4 bases, in that order; junction bases with no gene match: 8. Germline-derived CDR1 and CDR2 are MNHEY and SVGEGT. The CDR3 runs to 15 residues.

This chain connects TRBV27 to TRBJ1-1; TRBD1 matches 8 bases. The CDR3 spans 14 residues. Germline V gene sequence: CDR1 MNHEY, CDR2 SMNVEV (reference sequence). V trimming: 7 bases; J trimming: 5 bases; junction bases outside the gene matches: 9. The CDR3 sequence: CASTTTGVDTEAFF. The CDR3 region has the DNA TGTGCCAGCACCACGACAGGGGTTGATACTGAAGCTTTCTTT.

The V call is TRBV10-3, the J call TRBJ1-2; 8 bases map to TRBD1. CDR1 and CDR2 from the germline V gene are ENHRY and SYGVKD. Trimming at V came to 6 bases and at J to 8 bases, leaving 8 bases not matched to a gene. The CDR3 contains 13 residues. CDR3 region: CAIRDRADGGYTF. The CDR3 region has the DNA TGTGCCATCAGGGACAGGGCCGACGGAGGCTACACCTTC.

The J gene is TRBJ1-1, the V gene TRBV5-1, with 9 bases that match TRBD1. The trim removed 4 bases at V and 0 bases at J, leaving 13 bases unmatched. This CDR3 region has 18 residues. The V gene's germline CDR1 is SGHRS and CDR2 YFSETQ. The CDR3, as DNA: TGCGCCAGCAGCAGGGGATGGACAGGGGACGCTATGAACACTGAAGCTTTCTTT. It codes for CASSRGWTGDAMNTEAFF.